The T cell receptor (beta chain) described here comes from a study of blood T cell repertoires in COVID-19. Study-wide background: PBMCs, B-cell-depleted T cells, or T cells were the source of the cDNA or gDNA that made up the material.

Using immunoSEQ multiplex PCR, the repertoire was profiled, and TCRdb retains in-frame clones only, with some absent. The repertoire holds under 200,000 clones, about 80% seen once, with approximately 7.8% in the top ten. The germline V gene has CDR1 MNHEY and CDR2 SVGEGT. The CDR3 sequence is 18 residues long. V was shortened by 6 bases and J by 5 bases, with 25 bases between the two germline ends. The TCR was taken from a woman aged 55-75 years with COVID-19, enrolled during active disease. The chain employs TRBV6-2 or TRBV6-3 and TRBJ1-4; D is ambiguous. Sequencing input: peripheral blood. CDR3 region: CASSRPRTGGGINEKLFF. CDR3 DNA: TGTGCCAGCAGCCGCCCACGAACCGGTGGAGGGATCAATGAAAAACTGTTTTTT.